What follows are 12 T cell receptor beta chains derived from one specimen sequenced in a study of identical twins. TCRdb passed the 5' RACE reads through MiXCR, listing each CDR3 protein once. The profile shows about 660,000 distinct CDR3 sequences, 8.5% to 9.5% of them singletons. These data were likewise used in another study, on yellow fever vaccine responses in identical twins.

Sequencing was performed on PBMCs. These receptor sequences come from a woman between 18 and 29 years old in good health.

This clonotype has only one observation. The chain employs TRBV5-1 and TRBJ2-7, with D possibly matching TRBD2 (6 bases). The length of the CDR3 is 16 residues. The germline CDR1 and CDR2 sequences are SGHRS and YFSETQ. Between the trimmed V and J ends, which lost 4 bases and 0 bases, there was a span of 17 bases. CDR3 residues: CASSTEHLGGSYEQYF. The CDR3 nucleotides read TGCGCCAGCAGCACGGAGCATTTGGGGGGCTCCTACGAGCAGTACTTC.

This clonotype was picked up many times. The chain recombines TRBV12-5 with TRBJ2-4; D remains ambiguous. Trimming cost V 7 bases and J 0 bases, with 10 bases left between them. The germline V gene has CDR1 LGHNT and CDR2 FRNRAP. The CDR3 loop spans 14 amino acids. CDR3 in DNA: TGTGCTAGTGCCGATTTTCTAGCCAAAAACATTCAGTACTTC. Translated: CASADFLAKNIQYF.

This clonotype has only a few counts. V and J are TRBV7-2 and TRBJ2-2, with 8 bases lining up with TRBD1. From germline, CDR1 is SGHTA and CDR2 FQGNSA. V was clipped by 6 bases and J by 5 bases; unmatched bases: 8. This CDR3 has 15 amino acids. The CDR3 DNA reads as TGTGCCAGCAGAAGAAACAGGGGGGCGACCGGGGAGCTGTTTTTT. It yields the protein CASRRNRGATGELFF. Full variable domain (rest looked up from reference TRBV7-2 and TRBJ2-2): GAGVSQSPSNKVTEKGKDVELRCDPISGHTALYWYRQSLGQGLEFLIYFQGNSAPDKSGLPSDRFSAERTGGSVSTLTIQRTQQEDSAVYLCASRRNRGATGELFFGEGSRLTVL.

The V call is TRBV15, the J call TRBJ2-7; a possible D gene is TRBD2 (6 bases). The CDR3 is 13 residues long. V was shortened by 9 bases and J by 3 bases, with 15 bases between the two germline ends. CDR1 and CDR2 from the germline V gene are LNHNV and YYDKDF (reference sequence). The CDR3 loop reads CATRPGVNYEQYF. The CDR3 DNA sequence: TGTGCCACTAGACCGGGGGTGAACTACGAGCAGTACTTC.

This chain connects TRBV5-1 to TRBJ1-2, with D hard to call. With 0 bases removed from V and 2 bases from J, the gap between germline ends came to 8 bases. Germline assignment: CDR1 SGHRS and CDR2 YFSETQ. The CDR3 sequence is 14 residues long. Here the CDR3 DNA reads TGCGCCAGCAGCTTGGACACCAACAACTATGGCTACACCTTC. This codes for CASSLDTNNYGYTF.

This clonotype was observed a few times. For the CDR3, the DNA is TGTGCCAGCAGACGGCGGCTGAGCGGGGAGACCCAGTACTTC. Protein: CASRRRLSGETQYF. The chain joins TRBV6-2 or TRBV6-3 to TRBJ2-5; TRBD2 might be the D (6 bases). This CDR3 contains 14 residues. V dropped 6 bases and J dropped 5 bases, with 16 bases sitting between them. The V gene's germline CDR1 is MNHEY and CDR2 SVGEGT.

There are a few counts of this clonotype. The rearrangement joins TRBV15 to TRBJ2-7; tentatively, D is TRBD1 (6 bases). Germline V CDR1 and CDR2: LNHNV, YYDKDF (reference sequence). Trimming took off 5 bases at V and 6 bases at J, with 14 bases between the two ends. The CDR3 is 13 residues long. The chain's CDR3 is CATSSTGFREQYF. CDR3 DNA: TGTGCCACCAGCTCAACAGGGTTTCGCGAGCAGTACTTC.

The table lists this clonotype with a few counts. The V gene is TRBV28, the J gene TRBJ2-7; 7 nucleotides align to TRBD1. J gave up 6 bases and V 4 bases, and 15 bases lay outside the gene matches. The CDR3 contains 16 residues. CDR1 and CDR2 from the germline V gene are MDHEN and SYDVKM. The DNA for the CDR3 is TGTGCCAGCAGTTCCCCGACAGGGCCCCCTTGGGGCGAGCAGTACTTC. Residues: CASSSPTGPPWGEQYF.

This clonotype has just one count. The J gene is TRBJ2-1, the V gene TRBV7-2; 9 positions match TRBD1. CDR3 length: 16 residues. Per the germline V gene, CDR1 is SGHTA and CDR2 is FQGNSA. The trim removed 6 bases at V and 6 bases at J, leaving 12 bases unmatched. CDR3 DNA: TGTGCCAGCAGAGGTCCTCTGGACAGGGGATCCAATGAGCAGTTCTTC. This gives the protein CASRGPLDRGSNEQFF. The whole variable domain, remainder taken from reference TRBV7-2 and TRBJ2-1, is GAGVSQSPSNKVTEKGKDVELRCDPISGHTALYWYRQSLGQGLEFLIYFQGNSAPDKSGLPSDRFSAERTGGSVSTLTIQRTQQEDSAVYLCASRGPLDRGSNEQFFGPGTRLTVL.

The chain links TRBV12-3 or TRBV12-4 to TRBJ2-7; D remains unclear. The germline V and J ends were trimmed by 3 bases and 4 bases, with 16 bases remaining between them. This CDR3 spans 15 amino acids. Written as DNA, the CDR3 is TGTGCCAGCAGTTTTTCGGCGGAGACGGAGTACGAGCAGTACTTC. This encodes CASSFSAETEYEQYF.

This clonotype was observed a few times. V gene TRBV7-2 combines with J gene TRBJ2-3; the match to TRBD2 covers 8 bases. CDR1 is SGHTA and CDR2 is FQGNSA in the germline V gene. The CDR3 contains 16 residues. J lost 4 bases, V lost 0 bases, and 6 bases had no gene match. This CDR3 reads CASSLAPAGGSDTQYF. CDR3 bases: TGTGCCAGCAGCTTAGCGCCTGCGGGGGGTTCAGATACGCAGTATTTT.

This clonotype was recorded a few times. The chain couples TRBV6-1 to TRBJ2-1; 7 bases are a match to TRBD2. The CDR3 is 17 residues long. After removal of 5 bases from V and 1 base from J, the junction contained 11 bases not matched to a gene. CDR1 is MNHNS and CDR2 is SASEGT in the germline V gene. The chain's CDR3 is CASSKTSSVPSYNEQFF. In nucleotides, the CDR3 is TGTGCCAGCAGTAAGACTAGCTCCGTCCCATCCTACAATGAGCAGTTCTTC.